A single sample is the source of the 30 T cell receptor beta chains below, sequenced in a study of cytomegalovirus exposure and HLA in healthy donors. PCR amplification relied on 60 Vbeta primers (plus 13 Jbeta primers). Sequenced by immunoSEQ multiplex PCR; TCRdb stores in-frame clones only, minus some. The sample carries around 200,000 clones, 82% recorded once. Source material: PBMCs. Source of these receptors: a middle-aged man in good health and CMV-seropositive.

The genes are TRBV10-3 and TRBJ2-5, with 7 bases matching TRBD1. Losses at the gene ends were 3 bases for V and 1 base for J; bases not matched to a gene: 5. CDR3 size: 15 residues. The germline CDR1 and CDR2 sequences are ENHRY and SYGVKD. DNA of the CDR3: TGTGCCATCAGTGACCCCGGGACAGCCCAAGAGACCCAGTACTTC. It codes for CAISDPGTAQETQYF.

Comment on this clone: The same CDR3 can be traced to other DNA sequences in this sample. The chain couples TRBV6-5 to TRBJ1-1; 10 nucleotides agree with TRBD1. Germline lookup yields CDR1 MNHEY and CDR2 SVGAGI. This CDR3 spans 14 amino acids. With V trimmed by 7 bases and J by 8 bases, 10 bases remained unmatched. The CDR3 region has the DNA TGTGCCAGCAACCGAGACAGGGGGCGTCCGGAAGCTTTCTTT. Protein: CASNRDRGRPEAFF.

The chain couples TRBV25-1 to TRBJ1-2; D is unclear. The CDR3 loop spans 12 amino acids. Germline lookup yields CDR1 MGHDK and CDR2 SYGVNS. V shed 4 bases and J shed 8 bases, with 11 bases lying between them. As DNA, the CDR3 is TGTGCCAGCAGTGGGTACGCAGGCGGCTACACCTTC. Translation gives CASSGYAGGYTF.

This clone was seen a single time. The gene calls are TRBV4-1 and TRBJ2-3; 7 nucleotides match TRBD2. Germline V gene lookup returns CDR1 MGHRA and CDR2 YSYEKL. The CDR3 runs 18 residues. The junction had 19 bases not matched to a gene; V was cut back by 4 bases and J by 6 bases. In nucleotides, the CDR3 is TGCGCCAGCAGCCCGACTCCAGCGGGGCTCAGCCCCCCGGATACGCAGTATTTT. It translates to CASSPTPAGLSPPDTQYF.

The sample holds one count of this clone. The chain combines TRBV9 with TRBJ2-3; the match to TRBD2 covers 12 bases. The germline V gene encodes CDR1 SGDLS and CDR2 YYNGEE. This CDR3 contains 15 residues. V was pared by 3 bases and J by 11 bases, with 10 bases of the junction left unmatched. CDR3 protein: CASSARTSGVGGQYF. For the CDR3, the DNA is TGTGCCAGCAGCGCCAGGACTAGCGGGGTCGGTGGGCAGTATTTT. The full variable domain, in which reference TRBV9 and TRBJ2-3 provide the parts outside the CDR3, is DSGVTQTPKHLITATGQRVTLRCSPRSGDLSVYWYQQSLDQGLQFLIQYYNGEERAKGNILERFSAQQFPDLHSELNLSSLELGDSALYFCASSARTSGVGGQYFGPGTRLTVL.

The chain has TRBV5-1 and TRBJ2-1; possible D gene TRBD2, 5 bases. Deletions cut 0 bases from V and 5 bases from J, with 12 bases between. The CDR3 length is 15 residues. CDR1 SGHRS and CDR2 YFSETQ come from the germline V gene. This CDR3 is CASSLGSLGDNEQFF. The CDR3 coding sequence is TGCGCCAGCAGCTTGGGAAGTCTGGGAGACAATGAGCAGTTCTTC.

The chain joins TRBV7-6 to TRBJ2-3; possible D gene TRBD2, 6 bases. Germline V lookup: CDR1 SGHVS, CDR2 FNYEAQ. Trimming stripped 3 bases from V and 0 bases from J, with 10 bases between. CDR3 length: 15 residues. The CDR3 nucleotides read TGTGCCAGCAGCTTGGGCGGGGCTAGCACAGATACGCAGTATTTT. Amino acid sequence: CASSLGGASTDTQYF.

This clone is a singleton in its sample. The genes are TRBV5-1 and TRBJ2-3, with D perhaps matching TRBD1 (6 bases). CDR3 length equals 14 residues. In germline, CDR1 is SGHRS, CDR2 YFSETQ. V lost 4 bases and J 5 bases, leaving 14 bases between the germline ends. The CDR3 here is CASSTGTPGDTQYF. The CDR3 region has the DNA TGCGCCAGCAGCACCGGGACACCGGGAGATACGCAGTATTTT.

In its sample, this clone was seen once. The CDR3 coding sequence is TGTGCCAGCAGTCGCACCCGGCAGCCAGGGGAGACCCAGTACTTC. It is translated as CASSRTRQPGETQYF. The rearrangement uses TRBV6-5 and TRBJ2-5; D perhaps matches TRBD1 (5 bases). The CDR3 has 15 amino acids. The V end lost 5 bases, the J end lost 5 bases, and 18 bases lay between the germline ends. Germline V gives CDR1 MNHEY, CDR2 SVGAGI.

The rearrangement uses TRBV5-4 and TRBJ2-1, with 9 bases lining up with TRBD2. The CDR3 has 14 amino acids. Losses at the gene ends were 8 bases for V and 6 bases for J; bases not matched to a gene: 9. Germline-derived CDR1 and CDR2 are SGHNT and YYREEE (reference sequence). The CDR3 spells CASQGLAGLNEQFF. The CDR3 nucleotides read TGTGCCAGTCAAGGGCTAGCGGGGCTCAATGAGCAGTTCTTC.

This chain connects TRBV6-5 to TRBJ1-1; perhaps TRBD1 as D (5 bases). Germline-derived CDR1 and CDR2 are MNHEY and SVGAGI. The CDR3 length is 15 residues. Between the trimmed V and J ends, which lost 6 bases and 6 bases, there was a span of 20 bases. CDR3 loop: CASRNEGWGVAEAFF. CDR3 sequence (DNA): TGTGCCAGCAGGAACGAGGGGTGGGGGGTGGCTGAAGCTTTCTTT.

V gene TRBV5-4 combines with J gene TRBJ2-1; D is unresolved. Germline assignment: CDR1 SGHNT and CDR2 YYREEE (reference sequence). V shed 5 bases and J shed 0 bases, with 9 bases lying between them. The CDR3 spans 14 residues. The CDR3 DNA reads as TGTGCCAGCAGTCCAGTGGCCTCCTACAATGAGCAGTTCTTC. Its protein is CASSPVASYNEQFF.

V and J are TRBV15 and TRBJ2-5; D is unresolved. The CDR3 contains 15 residues. Germline CDR1 LNHNV, CDR2 YYDKDF (reference sequence). V lost 5 bases to trimming and J lost 4 bases, with 17 bases between them. The DNA of the CDR3 is TGTGCCACCAGCCCGGATTCCCCGGGTCGAGAGACCCAGTACTTC. It translates to CATSPDSPGRETQYF.

Of note for this clone: Distinct nucleotide sequences in the sample also encode this CDR3. This chain joins TRBV5-4 and TRBJ1-1; D is unresolved. The CDR3 loop spans 12 amino acids. In germline, CDR1 is SGHNT, CDR2 YYREEE (reference sequence). Trimming took 0 bases from V and 4 from J, leaving 4 bases between them. CDR3 in DNA: TGTGCCAGCAGCTTGGACAGCACTGAAGCTTTCTTT. Protein product: CASSLDSTEAFF. The whole variable domain, remainder taken from reference TRBV5-4 and TRBJ1-1, is ETGVTQSPTHLIKTRGQQVTLRCSSQSGHNTVSWYQQALGQGPQFIFQYYREEENGRGNFPPRFSGLQFPNYSSELNVNALELDDSALYLCASSLDSTEAFFGQGTRLTVV.

V and J are TRBV19 and TRBJ2-7, with 8 nucleotides matching TRBD2. This CDR3 region has 16 residues. Germline trimming cut 3 bases from V and 3 bases from J; bases unmatched to any gene: 10. CDR1 and CDR2 (germline): LNHDA, SQIVND (reference sequence). The DNA of the CDR3 is TGTGCCAGTAGTATGGGATCACTAGCGGTAATCTACGAGCAGTACTTC. Its protein product is CASSMGSLAVIYEQYF.

The gene calls are TRBV18 and TRBJ2-5; TRBD2 aligns across 7 bases. CDR1 KGHSH and CDR2 LQKENI come from the germline V gene. CDR3 length: 15 amino acids. After removal of 1 base from V and 5 bases from J, the junction contained 7 bases not matched to a gene. This CDR3 is CASSPRRGRVETQYF. CDR3 nucleotides: TGTGCCAGCTCACCACGCCGCGGGAGAGTGGAGACCCAGTACTTC.

The gene calls are TRBV9 and TRBJ2-2; 7 nucleotides match TRBD2. Germline V CDR1 and CDR2: SGDLS, YYNGEE. V dropped 1 base and J dropped 4; count of bases not matched to a gene: 10. The CDR3 spans 17 residues. In DNA, the CDR3 is TGTGCCAGCAGCGTAAGCGGGACCCGACGGCTCACCGGGGAGCTGTTTTTT. Translating it yields CASSVSGTRRLTGELFF.

The chain couples TRBV21-1 to TRBJ2-1; the table's D call, TRBD1, has no DNA check behind it. TRBV21-1 constitutes a pseudogene. The CDR3 runs to 14 residues. CDR3 sequence: CASSLRDRENEQFF. The CDR3 coding sequence is TGTGCCAGCAGCCTCCGGGACAGGGAAAATGAGCAGTTCTTC.

This clone has only one observation. This chain links TRBV19 with TRBJ2-1; D possibly corresponds to TRBD2 (6 bases). The germline V and J ends were trimmed by 3 bases and 9 bases, with 21 bases remaining between them. The CDR3 has 16 residues. Germline values: CDR1 LNHDA, CDR2 SQIVND (reference sequence). CDR3 DNA sequence: TGTGCCAGTAGTATGGCTGGGACTTCCAGTCGGTTTGAGCAGTTCTTC. This translates into CASSMAGTSSRFEQFF.

This clone was seen a few times. The genes are TRBV5-1 and TRBJ2-1; possible D gene TRBD2, 6 bases. Trimming left V 6 bases short and J 0 bases short, with 10 bases between. The CDR3 consists of 14 residues. Per the germline V gene, CDR1 is SGHRS and CDR2 is YFSETQ. CDR3 loop: CASMEGRSYNEQFF. CDR3 DNA: TGCGCCAGCATGGAGGGGCGCTCCTACAATGAGCAGTTCTTC.

This clone was detected a few times. At one of its ends the junction is not consistent with the germline gene, which may arise from a read error. This rearrangement joins TRBV7-9 to TRBJ2-2; 10 bases fit TRBD2. CDR1 is SEHNR, CDR2 FQNEAQ, per germline (reference sequence). The CDR3 runs to 15 residues. The CDR3 sequence is CAISRASGRAGELFF. CDR3 in DNA: TGTGCCATCAGCCGGGCTAGCGGGAGAGCCGGGGAGCTGTTTTTT.

The V gene is TRBV25-1, the J gene TRBJ2-6; D remains unclear. Germline V gives CDR1 MGHDK, CDR2 SYGVNS. The CDR3 is 15 residues long. Trimming removed 10 bases from V and 4 bases from J, with 17 bases in between. CDR3: CAKRLGASGANVLTF. CDR3 DNA sequence: TGTGCCAAGAGGCTGGGTGCATCAGGGGCCAACGTCCTGACTTTC.

V and J are TRBV13 and TRBJ2-1, with D perhaps TRBD1 (6 bases). This CDR3 has 15 amino acids. V gave up 6 bases and J gave up 8 bases, with 20 bases separating them. The germline gives CDR1 PRHDT, CDR2 FYEKMQ (reference sequence). Here the CDR3 DNA reads TGTGCCAGCAGTCACGCAGGGGAATCTATCGATGAGCAGTTCTTC. Encoded protein: CASSHAGESIDEQFF.

V is TRBV5-1 and J is TRBJ2-5; the D gene is possibly TRBD1 (6 bases). Trimming left V 2 bases short and J 2 bases short, with 10 bases between. CDR3 size: 14 residues. Germline lookup yields CDR1 SGHRS and CDR2 YFSETQ. The CDR3, as DNA: TGCGCCAGCAGCTTAAGAACAGGGCAAGAGACCCAGTACTTC. This gives the protein CASSLRTGQETQYF.

V gene TRBV27 combines with J gene TRBJ2-6, with 8 bases aligning to TRBD1. The V gene end was trimmed by 2 bases and the J gene end by 0 bases; junction bases not matched to a gene: 3. CDR3 length: 17 residues. Germline values: CDR1 MNHEY, CDR2 SMNVEV (reference sequence). The CDR3 protein is CASSLRTGNSGANVLTF. CDR3 nucleotide sequence: TGTGCCAGCAGTTTAAGGACAGGGAACTCTGGGGCCAACGTCCTGACTTTC.

This clone has just a few counts. The chain employs TRBV18 and TRBJ2-5; D possibly corresponds to TRBD2 (6 bases). The ends were cut back, 6 bases at V and 1 base at J, with 6 bases in the middle. Germline V gene data show CDR1 as KGHSH and CDR2 as LQKENI. CDR3 length: 12 amino acids. CDR3 residues: CASSTSQETQYF. CDR3 coding DNA: TGTGCCAGCTCGACTAGCCAAGAGACCCAGTACTTC.

The chain carries TRBV6-1 and TRBJ2-1; weak D call: TRBD2 (7 bases). CDR3 length: 9 amino acids. V was clipped by 11 bases and J by 9 bases, with 8 bases between them. The germline V gene has CDR1 MNHNS and CDR2 SASEGT. CDR3 protein: CAGGAEQFF. Written as DNA, the CDR3 is TGTGCCGGGGGGGCTGAGCAGTTCTTC.

The rearrangement joins TRBV29-1 to TRBJ1-2; TRBD1 matches 7 bases. Losses at the gene ends were 3 bases for V and 1 base for J; bases not matched to a gene: 8. CDR3 length equals 15 residues. From germline, CDR1 is SQVTM and CDR2 ANQGSEA. CDR3 sequence (DNA): TGCAGCGTTGATCGGGGACAGTCCCTTAACTATGGCTACACCTTC. Amino acids: CSVDRGQSLNYGYTF. The full variable domain, rest sourced from reference TRBV29-1 and TRBJ1-2, is SAVISQKPSRDICQRGTSLTIQCQVDSQVTMMFWYRQQPGQSLTLIATANQGSEATYESGFVIDKFPISRPNLTFSTLTVSNMSPEDSSIYLCSVDRGQSLNYGYTFGSGTRLTVV.

The chain couples TRBV7-3 to TRBJ2-7; TRBD2 aligns across 7 bases. There are 13 residues in the CDR3. V was pared by 5 bases and J by 3 bases, with 4 bases of the junction left unmatched. Germline assignment: CDR1 SGHTA and CDR2 FQGTGA. DNA for the CDR3: TGTGCCAGCAGCCCGACTAGCAGCTACGAGCAGTACTTC. Its translation: CASSPTSSYEQYF.

The chain uses TRBV19 and TRBJ1-5; TRBD1 matches 9 bases. Germline V gene data show CDR1 as LNHDA and CDR2 as SQIVND (reference sequence). Trimming took 6 bases from V and 7 from J; bases not matched to a gene: 10. This CDR3 spans 15 amino acids. The CDR3 spells CASRDRTGAGQPQHF. DNA of the CDR3: TGTGCCAGTAGAGATAGGACAGGGGCAGGGCAGCCCCAGCATTTT. Combining the CDR3 with reference TRBV19 and TRBJ1-5 gives the whole variable domain DGGITQSPKYLFRKEGQNVTLSCEQNLNHDAMYWYRQDPGQGLRLIYYSQIVNDFQKGDIAEGYSVSREKKESFPLTVTSAQKNPTAFYLCASRDRTGAGQPQHFGDGTRLSIL.